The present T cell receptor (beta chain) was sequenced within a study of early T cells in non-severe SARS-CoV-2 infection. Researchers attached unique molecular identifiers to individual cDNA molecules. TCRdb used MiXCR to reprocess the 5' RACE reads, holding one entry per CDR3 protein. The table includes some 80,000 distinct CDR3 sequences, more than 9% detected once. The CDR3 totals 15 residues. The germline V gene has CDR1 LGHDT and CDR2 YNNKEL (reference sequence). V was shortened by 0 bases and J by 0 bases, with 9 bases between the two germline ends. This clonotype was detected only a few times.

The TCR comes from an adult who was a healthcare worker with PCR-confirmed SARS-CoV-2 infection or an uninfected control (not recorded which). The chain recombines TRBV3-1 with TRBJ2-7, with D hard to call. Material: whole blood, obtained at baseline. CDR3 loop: CASSQDLPSSYEQYF. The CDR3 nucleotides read TGTGCCAGCAGCCAAGATCTTCCTAGCTCCTACGAGCAGTACTTC.